A selection of T cell receptor beta chains follows, all from one sample in a study of shared clonotypes between healthy human individuals. The assay was immunoSEQ multiplex PCR, and TCRdb's table has in-frame clones only and misses some. The repertoire has 950,000 to 1,100,000 clones, around 78% of them found once; the top ten carry roughly 0.61%. The sample consisted of memory CD4+ T cells from PBMCs. The receptors were sampled from a man between 18 and 29 years old in good health. Some clones in this sample may be carry-over from other donors' samples. Each CDR3 is given with its conserved first and last residue. Fields, in order: D gene, clone size, V gene, J gene, CDR3 DNA, CDR3 protein. D genes are given only for firm matches. Size tells how often a clone was seen (once, few, many) or the class of an expanded clone, and some rows leave it out.

TRBD2	.	TRBV29-1	TRBJ2-1	TGCAGCGGATACGGGACTAGTGACTACAATGAGCAGTTCTTC	CSGYGTSDYNEQFF
.	.	TRBV10-3	TRBJ1-2	TGTGCCATCAGTGAAGTCGAAGGGAACGGCTACACCTTC	CAISEVEGNGYTF
.	once	TRBV5-4	TRBJ2-1	TGTGCCAGCAGCCCAGGGCCCTACAATGAGCAGTTCTTC	CASSPGPYNEQFF
TRBD1	few	TRBV5-1	TRBJ1-2	TGCGCCAGCAGCTTAACCGGGACAGGGAAGGAGTTTAACTATGGCTACACCTTC	CASSLTGTGKEFNYGYTF
TRBD2	.	TRBV5-8	TRBJ2-2	TGTGCCAGCAGCCGTCTAGCGGGAGGAGCCACCGGGGAGCTGTTTTTT	CASSRLAGGATGELFF
.	.	TRBV20-1	TRBJ2-5	TGCAGTGCTATCGGGCAAGAGACCCAGTACTTC	CSAIGQETQYF
.	.	TRBV2	TRBJ1-2	TGTGCCAGGCAGGGGTGGACCTTC	CARQGWTF
.	.	TRBV4-3	TRBJ1-4	TGCGCCAGCAGCCAAGAGATGAGAGGGGGTGAAAAACTGTTTTTT	CASSQEMRGGEKLFF
TRBD1	.	TRBV29-1	TRBJ1-2	TGCAGCGCCGGACAGGGTCGGGGGGCCTATGGCTACACCTTC	CSAGQGRGAYGYTF
.	.	TRBV7-3	TRBJ2-2	TGTGCCAGCAGCTTATTACCGCTCACGAACACCGGGGAGCTGTTTTTT	CASSLLPLTNTGELFF
TRBD1	.	TRBV5-6	TRBJ1-4	TGTGCCAGCAGCTGGTCCATGGGGACAGGCAATGAAAAACTGTTTTTT	CASSWSMGTGNEKLFF
.	.	TRBV7-2	TRBJ1-2	TGTGCCAGCAGCACATACAGGGTTTATGGCTACACCTTC	CASSTYRVYGYTF
.	once	TRBV30	TRBJ2-2	TGTGCCTGGACGGGGTCAGTGAACACCGGGGAGCTGTTTTTT	CAWTGSVNTGELFF
.	.	TRBV6-5	TRBJ2-7	TGTGCCAGCAGTTACTCGCGGTGCGAGCAGTACTTC	CASSYSRCEQYF
TRBD1	.	TRBV5-1	TRBJ2-1	TGCGCCAGCAGCGGACCGGGACAGGCGCTTGGGCGGGGCACCTACAATGAGCAGTTCTTC	CASSGPGQALGRGTYNEQFF
.	.	TRBV5-1	TRBJ2-1	TGCGCCAGCAGCTACGGGTCCTACAATGAGCAGTTCTTC	CASSYGSYNEQFF
TRBD2	few	TRBV5-1	TRBJ2-7	TGCGCCAGCAGCTTGGAAGGGACTAGCGGGCGCTCCTACGAGCAGTACTTC	CASSLEGTSGRSYEQYF
.	.	TRBV6-1	TRBJ1-1	TGTGCCAGCAGGAGGACAGTTCCGCCTGAAGCTTTCTTT	CASRRTVPPEAFF
.	.	TRBV28	TRBJ2-7	TGTGCCAGCAGTTTAGTTGGGGGCGGGCGGGAACGCGAGCAGTACTTC	CASSLVGGGREREQYF
TRBD2	.	TRBV2	TRBJ2-4	TGTGCCAGCAGTGAGACTAGCGGGAGGGGAAACATTCAGTACTTC	CASSETSGRGNIQYF
.	.	TRBV7-2	TRBJ1-2	TGTGCCAGCAGTCCACAGCAAAACTATGGCTACACCTTC	CASSPQQNYGYTF
TRBD1	.	TRBV7-9	TRBJ2-3	TGTGCCAGCAGTTTCACAGGGGAAACGCAGTATTTT	CASSFTGETQYF
TRBD2	.	TRBV19	TRBJ2-1	TGTGCCAGTAGTATAATAGCGGGAGATGAGCAGTTCTTC	CASSIIAGDEQFF
TRBD1	.	TRBV18	TRBJ1-1	TGTGCCAGCTCACCAGGGACAGGGGCTCGTGAAGCTTTCTTT	CASSPGTGAREAFF